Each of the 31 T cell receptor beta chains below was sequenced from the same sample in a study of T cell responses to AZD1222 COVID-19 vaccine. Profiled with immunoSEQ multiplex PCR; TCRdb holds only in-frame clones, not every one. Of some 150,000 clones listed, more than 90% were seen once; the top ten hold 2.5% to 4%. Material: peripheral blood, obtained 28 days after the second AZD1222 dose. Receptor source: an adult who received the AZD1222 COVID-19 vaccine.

CDR3 amino acids: CASSYSDIHNEQFF. The CDR3 DNA follows: TGTGCCAGCAGTTATAGTGACATCCACAATGAGCAGTTCTTC. The chain employs TRBV6-6 and TRBJ2-1; D is ambiguous. The CDR3 extends over 14 amino acids. V lost 3 bases, J lost 5 bases, and 11 bases lay in between. Germline V lookup: CDR1 MNHNY, CDR2 SVGAGI (reference sequence).

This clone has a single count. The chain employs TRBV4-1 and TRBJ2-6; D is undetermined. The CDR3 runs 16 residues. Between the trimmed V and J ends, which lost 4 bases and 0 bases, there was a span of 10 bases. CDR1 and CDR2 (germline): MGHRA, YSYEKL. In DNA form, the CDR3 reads TGCGCCAGCAGCCCCCCCTTTAGCTCTGGGGCCAACGTCCTGACTTTC. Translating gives CASSPPFSSGANVLTF.

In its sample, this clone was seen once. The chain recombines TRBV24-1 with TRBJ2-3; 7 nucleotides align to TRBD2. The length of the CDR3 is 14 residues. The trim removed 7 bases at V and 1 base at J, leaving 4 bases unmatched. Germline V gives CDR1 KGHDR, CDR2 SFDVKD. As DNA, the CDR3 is TGTGCCACCAGCTTAGCGGGCGGCACAGATACGCAGTATTTT. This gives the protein CATSLAGGTDTQYF.

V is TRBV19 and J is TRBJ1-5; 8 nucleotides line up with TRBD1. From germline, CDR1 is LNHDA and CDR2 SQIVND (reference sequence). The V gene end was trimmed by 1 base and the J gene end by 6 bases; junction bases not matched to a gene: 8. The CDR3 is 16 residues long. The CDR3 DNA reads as TGTGCCAGTAGTATAGTTGGACAGGGAGTCCTTCAGCCCCAGCATTTT. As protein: CASSIVGQGVLQPQHF. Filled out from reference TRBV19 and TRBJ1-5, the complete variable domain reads DGGITQSPKYLFRKEGQNVTLSCEQNLNHDAMYWYRQDPGQGLRLIYYSQIVNDFQKGDIAEGYSVSREKKESFPLTVTSAQKNPTAFYLCASSIVGQGVLQPQHFGDGTRLSIL.

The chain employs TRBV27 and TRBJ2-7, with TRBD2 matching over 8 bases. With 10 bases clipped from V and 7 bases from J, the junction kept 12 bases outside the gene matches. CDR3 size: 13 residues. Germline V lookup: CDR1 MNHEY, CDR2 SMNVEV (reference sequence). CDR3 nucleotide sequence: TGTGCCACCTCCCGGGGGGGGGCAATAGAGCAGTACTTC. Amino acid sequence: CATSRGGAIEQYF.

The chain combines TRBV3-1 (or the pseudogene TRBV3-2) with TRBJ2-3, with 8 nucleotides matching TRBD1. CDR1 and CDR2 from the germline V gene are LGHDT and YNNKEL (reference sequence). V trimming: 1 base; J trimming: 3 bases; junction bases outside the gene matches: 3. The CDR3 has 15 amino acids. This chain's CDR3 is CASSQVDRETDTQYF. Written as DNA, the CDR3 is TGTGCCAGCAGCCAAGTGGACAGGGAGACAGATACGCAGTATTTT.

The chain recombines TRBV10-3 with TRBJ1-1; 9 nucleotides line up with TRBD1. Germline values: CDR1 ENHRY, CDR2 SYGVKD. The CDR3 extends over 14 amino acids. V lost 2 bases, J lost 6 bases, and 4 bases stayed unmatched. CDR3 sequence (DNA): TGTGCCATCAGTGAGGGTAGACAGGGGGCTGAAGCTTTCTTT. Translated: CAISEGRQGAEAFF.

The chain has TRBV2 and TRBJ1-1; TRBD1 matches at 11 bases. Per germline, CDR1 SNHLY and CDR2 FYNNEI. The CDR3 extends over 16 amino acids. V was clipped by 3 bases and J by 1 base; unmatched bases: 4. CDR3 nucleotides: TGTGCCAGCAGTGACCGGACAGGGGGCAAGAACACTGAAGCTTTCTTT. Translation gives CASSDRTGGKNTEAFF.

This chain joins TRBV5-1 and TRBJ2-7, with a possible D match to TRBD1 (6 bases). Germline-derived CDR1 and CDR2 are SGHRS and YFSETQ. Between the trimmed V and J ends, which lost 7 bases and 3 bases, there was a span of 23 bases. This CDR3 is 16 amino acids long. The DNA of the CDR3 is TGCGCCAGCTCTCCTACTCCACAGGGTGGTTACTACGAGCAGTACTTC. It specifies CASSPTPQGGYYEQYF.

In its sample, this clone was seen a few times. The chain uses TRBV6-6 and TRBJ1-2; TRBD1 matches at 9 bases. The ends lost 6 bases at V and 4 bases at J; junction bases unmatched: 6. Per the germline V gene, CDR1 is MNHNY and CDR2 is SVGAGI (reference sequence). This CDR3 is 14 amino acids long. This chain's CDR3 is CASRPGQGSYGYTF. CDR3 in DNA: TGTGCCAGCAGGCCGGGACAGGGATCCTATGGCTACACCTTC.

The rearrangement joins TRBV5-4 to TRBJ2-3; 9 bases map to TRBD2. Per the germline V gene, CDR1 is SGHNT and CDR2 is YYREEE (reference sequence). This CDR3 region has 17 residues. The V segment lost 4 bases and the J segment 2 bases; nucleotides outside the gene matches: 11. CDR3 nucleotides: TGTGCCAGCAGCCAGGGGGGGGCTAGCGGGGACACAGATACGCAGTATTTT. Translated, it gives CASSQGGASGDTDTQYF.

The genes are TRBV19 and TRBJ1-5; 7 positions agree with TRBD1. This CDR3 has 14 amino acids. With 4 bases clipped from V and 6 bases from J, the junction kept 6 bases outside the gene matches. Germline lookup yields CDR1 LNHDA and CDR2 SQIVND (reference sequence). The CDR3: CASSTRQGLQPQHF. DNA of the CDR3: TGTGCCAGTAGTACCAGACAGGGTCTTCAGCCCCAGCATTTT. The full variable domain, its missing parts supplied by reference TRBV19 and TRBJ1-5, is DGGITQSPKYLFRKEGQNVTLSCEQNLNHDAMYWYRQDPGQGLRLIYYSQIVNDFQKGDIAEGYSVSREKKESFPLTVTSAQKNPTAFYLCASSTRQGLQPQHFGDGTRLSIL.

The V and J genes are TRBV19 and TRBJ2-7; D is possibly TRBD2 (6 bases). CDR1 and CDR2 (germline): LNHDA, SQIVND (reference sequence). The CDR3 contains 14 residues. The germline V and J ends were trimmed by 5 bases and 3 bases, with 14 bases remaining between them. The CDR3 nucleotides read TGTGCCAGTAGTCTTCCGGGAGCTGGCTACGAGCAGTACTTC. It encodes CASSLPGAGYEQYF. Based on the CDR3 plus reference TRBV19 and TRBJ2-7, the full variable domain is DGGITQSPKYLFRKEGQNVTLSCEQNLNHDAMYWYRQDPGQGLRLIYYSQIVNDFQKGDIAEGYSVSREKKESFPLTVTSAQKNPTAFYLCASSLPGAGYEQYFGPGTRLTVT.

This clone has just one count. The DNA of the CDR3 is TGTGCCAGCAGCGGTGGCGTCGACAGGGCAAGCTCTGGGGCCAACGTCCTGACTTTC. This sequence encodes CASSGGVDRASSGANVLTF. The chain links TRBV5-4 to TRBJ2-6; TRBD1 matches 7 bases. CDR3 length: 19 residues. Looked up from germline, CDR1 is SGHNT and CDR2 is YYREEE (reference sequence). V dropped 4 bases and J dropped 0; count of bases not matched to a gene: 13. The full variable domain, rest sourced from reference TRBV5-4 and TRBJ2-6, is ETGVTQSPTHLIKTRGQQVTLRCSSQSGHNTVSWYQQALGQGPQFIFQYYREEENGRGNFPPRFSGLQFPNYSSELNVNALELDDSALYLCASSGGVDRASSGANVLTFGAGSRLTVL.

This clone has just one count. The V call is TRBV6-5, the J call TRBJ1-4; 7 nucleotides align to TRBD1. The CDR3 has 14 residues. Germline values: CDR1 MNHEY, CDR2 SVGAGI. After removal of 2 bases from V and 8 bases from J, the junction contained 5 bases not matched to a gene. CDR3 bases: TGTGCCAGCAGTTACAGCAGGGGGAACGAAAAACTGTTTTTT. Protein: CASSYSRGNEKLFF.

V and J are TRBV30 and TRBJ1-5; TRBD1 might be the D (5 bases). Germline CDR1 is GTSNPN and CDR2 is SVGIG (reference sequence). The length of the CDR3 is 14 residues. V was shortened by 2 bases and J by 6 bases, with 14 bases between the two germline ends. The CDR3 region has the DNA TGTGCCTGGAGTAGTAAGGGACGGACTCAGCCCCAGCATTTT. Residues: CAWSSKGRTQPQHF.

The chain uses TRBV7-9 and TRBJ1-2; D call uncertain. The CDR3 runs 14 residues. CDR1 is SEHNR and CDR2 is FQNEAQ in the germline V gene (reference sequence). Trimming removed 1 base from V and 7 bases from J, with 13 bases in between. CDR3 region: CASSLVRGLVGYTF. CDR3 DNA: TGTGCCAGCAGCTTAGTTCGGGGTCTGGTTGGCTACACCTTC.

CDR3: CAWSVQFQYF. DNA for the CDR3: TGTGCCTGGAGTGTACAGTTCCAGTACTTC. J is TRBJ2-4 and V is TRBV30, with D unresolved. From germline, CDR1 is GTSNPN and CDR2 SVGIG (reference sequence). The CDR3 extends over 10 amino acids. The V and J ends lost 0 bases and 13 bases respectively, with 7 bases between them.

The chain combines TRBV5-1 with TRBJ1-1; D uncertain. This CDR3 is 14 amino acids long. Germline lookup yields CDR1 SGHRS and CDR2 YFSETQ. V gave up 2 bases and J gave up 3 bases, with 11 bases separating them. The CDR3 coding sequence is TGCGCCAGCAGCTTTGGCAGGACCGACACTGAAGCTTTCTTT. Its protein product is CASSFGRTDTEAFF.

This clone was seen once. The CDR3, as DNA: TGTGCCACCATGGAGTTCCTGAACACTGAAGCTTTCTTT. Translation: CATMEFLNTEAFF. The V gene is TRBV2, the J gene TRBJ1-1, with D unresolved. Per the germline V gene, CDR1 is SNHLY and CDR2 is FYNNEI. The V and J ends lost 10 bases and 0 bases respectively, with 12 bases between them. The CDR3 is 13 residues long.

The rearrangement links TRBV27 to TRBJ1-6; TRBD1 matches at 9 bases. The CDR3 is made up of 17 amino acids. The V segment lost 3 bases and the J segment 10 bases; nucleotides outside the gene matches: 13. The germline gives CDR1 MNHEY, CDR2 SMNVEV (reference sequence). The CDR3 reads CASSFSGDRVKGSPLHF. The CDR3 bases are TGTGCCAGCAGTTTCAGTGGGGACAGGGTTAAGGGATCACCCCTCCACTTT.

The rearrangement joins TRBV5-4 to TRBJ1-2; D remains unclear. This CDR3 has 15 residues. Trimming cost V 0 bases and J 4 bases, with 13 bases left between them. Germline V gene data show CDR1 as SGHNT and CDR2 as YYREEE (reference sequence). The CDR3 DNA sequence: TGTGCCAGCAGCTTGGCGGAGGACGGGCCCTATGGCTACACCTTC. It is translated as CASSLAEDGPYGYTF.

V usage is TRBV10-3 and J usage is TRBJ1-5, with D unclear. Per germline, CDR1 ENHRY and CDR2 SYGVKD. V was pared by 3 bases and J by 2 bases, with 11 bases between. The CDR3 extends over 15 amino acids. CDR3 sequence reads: CAISDGAQRNQPQHF. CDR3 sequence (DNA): TGTGCCATCAGTGATGGTGCCCAGCGCAATCAGCCCCAGCATTTT.

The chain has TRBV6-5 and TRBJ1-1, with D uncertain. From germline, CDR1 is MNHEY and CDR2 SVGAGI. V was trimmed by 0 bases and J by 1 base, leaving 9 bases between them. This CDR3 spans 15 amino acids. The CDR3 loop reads CASSYSNHANTEAFF. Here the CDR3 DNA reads TGTGCCAGCAGTTACTCGAACCACGCGAACACTGAAGCTTTCTTT.

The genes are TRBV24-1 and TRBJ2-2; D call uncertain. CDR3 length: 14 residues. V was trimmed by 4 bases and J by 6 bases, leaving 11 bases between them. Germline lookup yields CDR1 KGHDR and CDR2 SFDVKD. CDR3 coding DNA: TGTGCCACCAGTGAATCGGGTTTACCCGGGGAGCTGTTTTTT. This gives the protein CATSESGLPGELFF.

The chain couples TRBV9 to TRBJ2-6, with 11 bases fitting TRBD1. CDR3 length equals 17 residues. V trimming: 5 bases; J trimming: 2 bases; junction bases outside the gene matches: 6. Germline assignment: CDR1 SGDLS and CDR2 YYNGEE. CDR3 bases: TGTGCCAGCAGTGTCCCGGGACAGGGGGCTGGGGCCAACGTCCTGACTTTC. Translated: CASSVPGQGAGANVLTF. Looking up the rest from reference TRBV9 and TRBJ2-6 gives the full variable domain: DSGVTQTPKHLITATGQRVTLRCSPRSGDLSVYWYQQSLDQGLQFLIQYYNGEERAKGNILERFSAQQFPDLHSELNLSSLELGDSALYFCASSVPGQGAGANVLTFGAGSRLTVL.

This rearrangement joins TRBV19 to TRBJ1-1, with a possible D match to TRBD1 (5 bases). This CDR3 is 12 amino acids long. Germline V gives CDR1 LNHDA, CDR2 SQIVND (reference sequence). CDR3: CANQGGAPEAFF. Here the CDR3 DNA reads TGTGCAAATCAAGGAGGGGCCCCTGAAGCTTTCTTT. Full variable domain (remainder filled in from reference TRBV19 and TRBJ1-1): DGGITQSPKYLFRKEGQNVTLSCEQNLNHDAMYWYRQDPGQGLRLIYYSQIVNDFQKGDIAEGYSVSREKKESFPLTVTSAQKNPTAFYLCANQGGAPEAFFGQGTRLTVV.

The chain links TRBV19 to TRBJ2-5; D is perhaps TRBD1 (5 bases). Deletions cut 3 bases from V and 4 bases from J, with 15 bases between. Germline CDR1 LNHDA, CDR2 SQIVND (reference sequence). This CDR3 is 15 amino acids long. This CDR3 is CASSITRVAGETQYF. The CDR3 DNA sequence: TGTGCCAGTAGTATTACCAGGGTAGCAGGAGAGACCCAGTACTTC.

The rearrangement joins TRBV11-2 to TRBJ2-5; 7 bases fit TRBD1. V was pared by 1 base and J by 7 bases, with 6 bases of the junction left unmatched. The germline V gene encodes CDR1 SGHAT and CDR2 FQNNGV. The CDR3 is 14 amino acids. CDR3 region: CASSLGQGQRTQYF. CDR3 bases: TGTGCCAGCAGCTTAGGACAGGGTCAACGGACCCAGTACTTC.

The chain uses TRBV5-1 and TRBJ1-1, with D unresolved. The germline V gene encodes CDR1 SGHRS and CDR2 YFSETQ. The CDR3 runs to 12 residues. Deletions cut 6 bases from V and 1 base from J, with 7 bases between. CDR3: CASKTPNTEAFF. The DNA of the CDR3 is TGCGCCAGCAAGACACCGAACACTGAAGCTTTCTTT.

The CDR3 region is CASRDRRSNQPQHF. The CDR3 nucleotides read TGTGCCAGTAGGGACCGACGGTCCAATCAGCCCCAGCATTTT. The rearrangement links TRBV19 to TRBJ1-5; D not certain. Germline V lookup: CDR1 LNHDA, CDR2 SQIVND (reference sequence). This CDR3 has 14 amino acids. V lost 6 bases, J lost 3 bases, and 12 bases lay in between.